A selection of T cell receptor beta chains follows, all from one sample in a study of CD8+ T cells in alopecia areata. The data were produced by immunoSEQ multiplex PCR, yet TCRdb's version contains in-frame clones alone and is incomplete. The data show fewer than 200,000 clones, around 59% seen once. Material: CD4+ T cells sorted from blood, obtained at week 24, from a patient treated with tofacitinib. The receptors derive from a human donor with alopecia areata. Both conserved end residues are part of each CDR3. Each record gives: D gene, V gene, J gene, clone size, CDR3 DNA, CDR3 protein. A D gene is named only where the DNA matches it firmly. The size entry is marked missing in some rows and otherwise reads once, few, many or a size class.

D: -
V: TRBV19
J: TRBJ1-1
size: few
DNA: TGTGCCAGTAGTCCCCCCTTACAGGGTCGGGAAGCTTTCTTT
CDR3: CASSPPLQGREAFF

D: -
V: TRBV20-1
J: TRBJ1-6
size: -
DNA: TGCAGTGCCTCGGGACCTTCACCCCTCCACTTT
CDR3: CSASGPSPLHF

D: -
V: TRBV6-4
J: TRBJ1-2
size: -
DNA: TGTGCCAGCAGTCCCGACAGTGGCTATGGCTACACCTTC
CDR3: CASSPDSGYGYTF

D: -
V: TRBV7-9
J: TRBJ1-1
size: once
DNA: TGTGCCAGCAGCTTAGTTAATGGGGGAATATTGACTGAAGCTTTCTTT
CDR3: CASSLVNGGILTEAFF

D: -
V: TRBV4-1
J: TRBJ2-3
size: -
DNA: TGCGCCAGCAGCCCCGGGGCACCTAGCACAGATACGCAGTATTTT
CDR3: CASSPGAPSTDTQYF

D: -
V: TRBV4-2
J: TRBJ2-6
size: -
DNA: TGTGCCAGCAGCCGGATAGAAGGGGCCAACGTCCTGACTTTC
CDR3: CASSRIEGANVLTF

D: TRBD2
V: TRBV6-1
J: TRBJ2-2
size: -
DNA: TGTGCCAGCAGTGCAGGACTAGCGGGGAACACCGGGGAGCTGTTTTTT
CDR3: CASSAGLAGNTGELFF

D: -
V: TRBV4-1
J: TRBJ2-2
size: -
DNA: TGCGCCAGCAGCCAAGAAATGCAGATCACCGGGGAGCTGTTTTTT
CDR3: CASSQEMQITGELFF

D: TRBD1
V: TRBV11-1
J: TRBJ1-1
size: -
DNA: TGTGCCAGCAGCTTAGTACAGGGGAGAGGCATGAACACTGAAGCTTTCTTT
CDR3: CASSLVQGRGMNTEAFF

D: TRBD1
V: TRBV18
J: TRBJ2-7
size: -
DNA: TGTGCCAGCTCCGGACAGGACACCTACGAGCAGTACTTC
CDR3: CASSGQDTYEQYF

D: -
V: TRBV9
J: TRBJ1-2
size: -
DNA: TGTGCCAGCAGCGTAGGGGCGCGGCGGAACTCAGCTAACTATGGCTACACCTTC
CDR3: CASSVGARRNSANYGYTF

D: TRBD2
V: TRBV9
J: TRBJ2-2
size: -
DNA: TGTGCCAGCGTGGGAGGGACGAACACCGGGGAGCTGTTTTTT
CDR3: CASVGGTNTGELFF

D: -
V: TRBV30
J: TRBJ2-5
size: few
DNA: TGTGCCTGGAAAAGAGGGTACGAAGGAGAGACCCAGTACTTC
CDR3: CAWKRGYEGETQYF

D: -
V: TRBV9
J: TRBJ2-2
size: -
DNA: TGTGCCAGCAGCCGGATCACCGGGGAGCTGTTTTTT
CDR3: CASSRITGELFF

D: -
V: TRBV4-1
J: TRBJ2-3
size: -
DNA: TGCGCCAGCAGCCAAGATGTGGGGGGGCTGGCAGATACGCAGTATTTT
CDR3: CASSQDVGGLADTQYF

D: -
V: TRBV9
J: TRBJ2-5
size: few
DNA: TGTGCCAGCAGCGAAGAGGGGGGCCTGACCCAGTACTTC
CDR3: CASSEEGGLTQYF

D: TRBD1
V: TRBV29-1
J: TRBJ1-1
size: -
DNA: TGCAGCTTCCGGACAGGGACGAACACTGAAGCTTTCTTT
CDR3: CSFRTGTNTEAFF

D: -
V: TRBV29-1
J: TRBJ1-1
size: -
DNA: TGCAGCGTTGTGTTCGCCCAGAACACTGAAGCTTTCTTT
CDR3: CSVVFAQNTEAFF

D: -
V: TRBV30
J: TRBJ1-2
size: -
DNA: TGTGCCTGGAGTGTACAGGGCAGCTACTATGGCTACACCTTC
CDR3: CAWSVQGSYYGYTF

D: TRBD2
V: TRBV27
J: TRBJ2-5
size: -
DNA: TGTGCCAGCAGACAACTAGCGGAGGAGACCCAGTACTTC
CDR3: CASRQLAEETQYF

D: TRBD1
V: TRBV14
J: TRBJ1-4
size: once
DNA: TGTGCCAGCAGCCGACTGGGACAGGGGGTTCCCGCTAATGAAAAACTGTTTTTT
CDR3: CASSRLGQGVPANEKLFF

D: -
V: TRBV7-9
J: TRBJ2-1
size: -
DNA: TGTGCCAGCAGCTTATCCTCGGACAATGAGCAGTTCTTC
CDR3: CASSLSSDNEQFF

D: TRBD1
V: TRBV5-1
J: TRBJ2-1
size: -
DNA: TGCGCCAGTAGACCCAGCGACGGGACAGGGCGTGGGAATGAGCAGTTCTTC
CDR3: CASRPSDGTGRGNEQFF

D: -
V: TRBV5-1
J: TRBJ1-2
size: -
DNA: TGCGCCAGCAGCCGTTTTACTTCAGGGGTGGAAGGCTACACCTTC
CDR3: CASSRFTSGVEGYTF

D: -
V: TRBV6-5
J: TRBJ1-2
size: -
DNA: TGTGCCAGCAGGGTAGGGGGTAACTATGGCTACACCTTC
CDR3: CASRVGGNYGYTF

D: -
V: TRBV5-1
J: TRBJ2-3
size: -
DNA: TGCGCCAGCAACCCCGGGGCAGGGAGCACAGATACGCAGTATTTT
CDR3: CASNPGAGSTDTQYF

D: -
V: TRBV30
J: TRBJ1-5
size: -
DNA: TGTGCCTGGAACAGGAATAGCAATCAGCCCCAGCATTTT
CDR3: CAWNRNSNQPQHF

D: TRBD1
V: TRBV7-9
J: TRBJ2-5
size: -
DNA: TGTGCCAGCAGCTTGCGGACAGGGCTCCAAGAGACCCAGTACTTC
CDR3: CASSLRTGLQETQYF

D: -
V: TRBV9
J: TRBJ1-2
size: once
DNA: TGTGCCAGCAGCGTAGGGCTAAACTATGGCTACACCTTC
CDR3: CASSVGLNYGYTF

D: TRBD1
V: TRBV5-1
J: TRBJ2-7
size: -
DNA: TGCGCCAGCAGCCGACAGGGATTAGACGAGCAGTACTTC
CDR3: CASSRQGLDEQYF

D: TRBD1
V: TRBV5-1
J: TRBJ1-5
size: -
DNA: TGCGCCAGCAGCTCGGGACAGGGCAATCAGCCCCAGCATTTT
CDR3: CASSSGQGNQPQHF

D: -
V: TRBV7-2
J: TRBJ1-2
size: few
DNA: TGTGCCAGCAGCTTATTAAGTGGCTACACCTTC
CDR3: CASSLLSGYTF

D: TRBD1
V: TRBV27
J: TRBJ2-5
size: many
DNA: TGTGCCAGCGCTAGGGGGACAGGGGGCGTAGAGACCCAGTACTTC
CDR3: CASARGTGGVETQYF

D: -
V: TRBV29-1
J: TRBJ2-5
size: -
DNA: TGCAGCGCGGGGACCGCGGGAGAGACCCAGTACTTC
CDR3: CSAGTAGETQYF

D: -
V: TRBV30
J: TRBJ2-7
size: few
DNA: TGTGCCTGGAGTAGTGGGGGCGAGCAGTACTTC
CDR3: CAWSSGGEQYF

D: -
V: TRBV5-6
J: TRBJ2-7
size: -
DNA: TGTGCCAGCAGCTTGCGGACCCTGTATGACTACGAGCAGTACTTC
CDR3: CASSLRTLYDYEQYF

D: -
V: TRBV30
J: TRBJ1-2
size: -
DNA: TGTGCCTGGAGTCCCTGGGACTATGGCTACACCTTC
CDR3: CAWSPWDYGYTF

D: -
V: TRBV6-5
J: TRBJ1-5
size: -
DNA: TGTGCCAGCACGGGTACTCCCAATCAGCCCCAGCATTTT
CDR3: CASTGTPNQPQHF

D: -
V: TRBV5-1
J: TRBJ2-2
size: -
DNA: TGCGCCAGCAGCTTCATGGTCGGCACCGGGGAGCTGTTTTTT
CDR3: CASSFMVGTGELFF

D: -
V: TRBV30
J: TRBJ2-3
size: -
DNA: TGTGCCTGGAGTGTAAAAGGGACAGATACGCAGTATTTT
CDR3: CAWSVKGTDTQYF

D: -
V: TRBV9
J: TRBJ2-5
size: -
DNA: TGTGCCAGCAGCGCTACCCCAGGGACTCAAGAGACCCAGTACTTC
CDR3: CASSATPGTQETQYF

D: -
V: TRBV29-1
J: TRBJ2-3
size: -
DNA: TGCAGTATTCCCGCGGCTCCAGATACGCAGTATTTT
CDR3: CSIPAAPDTQYF

D: TRBD2
V: TRBV27
J: TRBJ2-5
size: -
DNA: TGTGCCAGCAGTTTCTTCAGCGGGGGGCAAGAGACCCAGTACTTC
CDR3: CASSFFSGGQETQYF

D: -
V: TRBV29-1
J: TRBJ1-2
size: many
DNA: TGCAGCGTTGAGCCGGAGGTGGATGGCTACACCTTC
CDR3: CSVEPEVDGYTF

D: -
V: TRBV25-1
J: TRBJ1-4
size: -
DNA: TGTGCCAGCAGCCCTAGGGATCGAAGTGAAAAACTGTTTTTT
CDR3: CASSPRDRSEKLFF

D: -
V: TRBV29-1
J: TRBJ2-2
size: -
DNA: TGCAGCGTTGTTGAAAATCTTTTGACAGGGAACACCGGGGAGCTGTTTTTT
CDR3: CSVVENLLTGNTGELFF

D: TRBD1
V: TRBV5-4
J: TRBJ2-5
size: -
DNA: TGTGCCAGCAGCCCCCGGGACAGGGCGATCGAGACCCAGTACTTC
CDR3: CASSPRDRAIETQYF

D: TRBD1
V: TRBV23-1
J: TRBJ1-3
size: -
DNA: TGCGCCAGCAGTTCGACGACAGGGCGCTCTGGAAACACCATATATTTT
CDR3: CASSSTTGRSGNTIYF

D: -
V: TRBV29-1
J: TRBJ2-3
size: -
DNA: TGCAGCGTGGGTCTGGGCACAGATACGCAGTATTTT
CDR3: CSVGLGTDTQYF

D: -
V: TRBV7-6
J: TRBJ1-5
size: -
DNA: TGTGCCAGCAGCGCGGGGACGGGCCATCAGCCCCAGCATTTT
CDR3: CASSAGTGHQPQHF

D: TRBD1
V: TRBV2
J: TRBJ2-1
size: few
DNA: TGTGCCAGCAGTGAGGGACAGCCGGGGAAGTTCTTC
CDR3: CASSEGQPGKFF

D: -
V: TRBV30
J: TRBJ1-1
size: -
DNA: TGTGCCTGGAGTGTATCCGGAGGGAACACTGAAGCTTTCTTT
CDR3: CAWSVSGGNTEAFF

D: TRBD2
V: TRBV4-1
J: TRBJ2-3
size: -
DNA: TGCGCCAGCAAAGGGGCTAGCGGGATCACAGATACGCAGTATTTT
CDR3: CASKGASGITDTQYF

D: -
V: TRBV10-3
J: TRBJ2-3
size: -
DNA: TGTGCCATCAGCCTTCCCGGGGAGATCCAGGGTGGTACGCAGTATTTT
CDR3: CAISLPGEIQGGTQYF

D: -
V: TRBV4-1
J: TRBJ1-5
size: -
DNA: TGCGCCAGCAGCCAAGAGCGGGCAGTGTCGGGCAATCAGCCCCAGCATTTT
CDR3: CASSQERAVSGNQPQHF

D: TRBD1
V: TRBV6-1
J: TRBJ1-5
size: few
DNA: TGTGCCAGCAGTGAAGGAGGAATGACAGGGCGGCCCCAGCATTTT
CDR3: CASSEGGMTGRPQHF

D: TRBD1
V: TRBV4-1
J: TRBJ2-1
size: few
DNA: TGCGCCAGCAGCCAAGGGACAGGGAGAGATGAGCAGTTCTTC
CDR3: CASSQGTGRDEQFF

D: -
V: TRBV4-2
J: TRBJ2-2
size: -
DNA: TGTGCCAGCAGCCAAGTAACCGGGGAGCTGTTTTTT
CDR3: CASSQVTGELFF

D: -
V: TRBV2
J: TRBJ1-6
size: once
DNA: TGTGCCAGCAGTGAAGCGACACCCCTCCACTTT
CDR3: CASSEATPLHF